The 19 T cell receptor beta chains listed next were all sequenced from one sample in a study of control samples from healthy donors and cancer patients. The assay was immunoSEQ multiplex PCR, and TCRdb's table has in-frame clones only and misses some. The sample contains around 64,000 clones, around 90% of which appear only once. The sequencing input was PBMCs. These receptors were taken from a man aged 55 to 70 with colorectal cancer.

The genes are TRBV11-2 and TRBJ1-4, with a possible D match to TRBD1 (5 bases). Trimming removed 4 bases at V and 8 bases at J, with 17 bases between. The CDR3 runs 15 residues. CDR1 is SGHAT and CDR2 is FQNNGV in the germline V gene. The DNA for the CDR3 is TGTGCCAGCAGCTGGTCTACGGGGGTTGGCGAAAAACTGTTTTTT. It specifies CASSWSTGVGEKLFF.

V usage is TRBV13 and J usage is TRBJ2-1; 8 positions agree with TRBD1. With 3 bases clipped from V and 12 bases from J, the junction kept 1 base outside the gene matches. Germline lookup yields CDR1 PRHDT and CDR2 FYEKMQ (reference sequence). This CDR3 has 11 residues. The CDR3 reads CASSLGTGQFF. The CDR3 DNA follows: TGTGCCAGCAGCTTGGGGACAGGGCAGTTCTTC.

J is TRBJ1-6 and V is TRBV10-3; 7 bases agree with TRBD1. The CDR3 is 16 amino acids. Germline assignment: CDR1 ENHRY and CDR2 SYGVKD. The trim removed 6 bases at V and 1 base at J, leaving 6 bases unmatched. The CDR3 is CAIRRAGGSYNSPLHF. For the CDR3, the DNA is TGTGCCATCAGGAGGGCAGGGGGATCCTATAATTCACCCCTCCACTTT.

The chain is built from TRBV3-1 (or the pseudogene TRBV3-2) and TRBJ2-1; no clear D. The V end was cut by 5 bases, the J end by 4 bases, with 3 bases between. Germline CDR1 reads LGHDT; CDR2 reads YNNKEL (reference sequence). The CDR3 is 11 amino acids. The CDR3 here is CASSMYNEQFF. The CDR3 DNA reads as TGTGCCAGCAGCATGTACAATGAGCAGTTCTTC.

The chain combines TRBV9 with TRBJ2-1, with 8 bases that match TRBD1. Trimming at V came to 5 bases and at J to 12 bases, leaving 7 bases not matched to a gene. The CDR3 contains 12 residues. Per germline, CDR1 SGDLS and CDR2 YYNGEE. The CDR3 region has the DNA TGTGCCAGCAGTCTGGACAGGGTTAGGCAGTTCTTC. It is translated as CASSLDRVRQFF.

The chain combines TRBV30 with TRBJ1-2, with TRBD1 matching 7 bases. This CDR3 is 15 amino acids long. In germline, CDR1 is GTSNPN, CDR2 SVGIG (reference sequence). Trimming took 2 bases from V and 4 from J; bases not matched to a gene: 10. CDR3 loop: CAWSSPGTAGYGYTF. The CDR3 coding sequence is TGTGCCTGGAGTTCACCCGGGACAGCTGGCTATGGCTACACCTTC.

This chain joins TRBV10-3 and TRBJ1-2; perhaps TRBD1 as D (5 bases). The germline V gene encodes CDR1 ENHRY and CDR2 SYGVKD. This CDR3 comprises 13 residues. V shed 10 bases and J shed 6 bases, with 18 bases lying between them. In DNA form, the CDR3 reads TGTGCCACAGGCCCGTCGGGGGTTGATGGCTACACCTTC. This sequence encodes CATGPSGVDGYTF.

The chain links TRBV9 to TRBJ1-5; D gene unclear. Germline V gives CDR1 SGDLS, CDR2 YYNGEE. The CDR3 loop spans 9 amino acids. Deletions cut 8 bases from V and 13 bases from J, with 10 bases between. The CDR3 nucleotides read TGTGCCAGGGAGCCGTCTCAGCATTTT. Translating gives CAREPSQHF.

V usage is TRBV2 and J usage is TRBJ2-7, with 10 bases aligning to TRBD2. Trimming cost V 6 bases and J 0 bases; bases outside gene matches: 5. The germline CDR1 and CDR2 sequences are SNHLY and FYNNEI. This CDR3 contains 15 residues. The CDR3 sequence is CASRVGLASSYEQYF. The CDR3 DNA is TGTGCCAGCAGAGTGGGACTAGCGAGCTCCTACGAGCAGTACTTC. Full variable domain (missing parts from reference TRBV2 and TRBJ2-7): EPEVTQTPSHQVTQMGQEVILRCVPISNHLYFYWYRQILGQKVEFLVSFYNNEISEKSEIFDDQFSVERPDGSNFTLKIRSTKLEDSAMYFCASRVGLASSYEQYFGPGTRLTVT.

The CDR3 spells CASSQPLGGPSSTDTQYF. In DNA, the CDR3 is TGTGCCAGCAGCCAGCCCCTAGGCGGGCCTTCTAGCACAGATACGCAGTATTTT. The genes are TRBV3-1 (or the pseudogene TRBV3-2) and TRBJ2-3, with TRBD2 as a possible D gene (5 bases). The germline gives CDR1 LGHDT, CDR2 YNNKEL (reference sequence). Trimming removed 3 bases from V and 0 bases from J, with 19 bases in between. This CDR3 spans 18 amino acids.

The rearrangement joins TRBV3-1 (or the pseudogene TRBV3-2) to TRBJ1-6, with 11 bases identical to TRBD1. V shed 5 bases and J 3 bases; nucleotides not matched to a gene: 0. The CDR3 has 15 amino acids. Germline loops: CDR1 LGHDT, CDR2 YNNKEL (reference sequence). The CDR3 nucleotides read TGTGCCAGCAGCGGGACAGGGGGCTATAATTCACCCCTCCACTTT. Its translation: CASSGTGGYNSPLHF.

CDR3 bases: TGTGCCAGCAGCCTTAGGGACGGCGACTCTGGAAACACCATATATTTT. Its translation is CASSLRDGDSGNTIYF. This chain connects TRBV14 to TRBJ1-3; tentative D call: TRBD1 (5 bases). The CDR3 covers 16 residues. Germline values: CDR1 SGHDN, CDR2 FVKESK. V was cut by 4 bases and J by 0 bases, with 13 bases left in between.

V and J are TRBV5-1 and TRBJ2-7; perhaps D is TRBD1 or TRBD2 (6 bases each). Germline loops: CDR1 SGHRS, CDR2 YFSETQ. The CDR3 length is 15 residues. V dropped 0 bases and J dropped 2 bases, with 12 bases sitting between them. The CDR3 nucleotides are TGCGCCAGCAGCTTGGACCCCGGGGGCCCCTACGAGCAGTACTTC. This gives the protein CASSLDPGGPYEQYF.

The genes are TRBV7-9 and TRBJ1-1; possible D gene TRBD1, 5 bases. Germline V gene data show CDR1 as SEHNR and CDR2 as FQNEAQ (reference sequence). The ends were cut back, 10 bases at V and 4 bases at J, with 19 bases in the middle. The CDR3 spans 14 residues. The CDR3 sequence: CATDNDSLGTEAFF. The DNA for the CDR3 is TGTGCCACCGATAATGACAGCCTGGGCACTGAAGCTTTCTTT.

V usage is TRBV11-2 and J usage is TRBJ1-1; D call uncertain. V was pared by 7 bases and J by 0 bases, with 6 bases between. The V gene's germline CDR1 is SGHAT and CDR2 FQNNGV. The CDR3 runs to 12 residues. The CDR3 sequence is CASIYLNTEAFF. Here the CDR3 DNA reads TGTGCCAGCATCTACCTGAACACTGAAGCTTTCTTT.

J is TRBJ1-1 and V is TRBV5-1; 8 positions agree with TRBD1. The CDR3 consists of 14 residues. The J segment lost 5 bases and the V segment lost 3 bases, leaving 6 bases of the junction unmatched. Per the germline V gene, CDR1 is SGHRS and CDR2 is YFSETQ. This chain's CDR3 is CASSSDRGQTEAFF. CDR3 sequence (DNA): TGCGCCAGCAGCTCTGACAGGGGTCAGACTGAAGCTTTCTTT. Looking up the rest from reference TRBV5-1 and TRBJ1-1 gives the full variable domain: KAGVTQTPRYLIKTRGQQVTLSCSPISGHRSVSWYQQTPGQGLQFLFEYFSETQRNKGNFPGRFSGRQFSNSRSEMNVSTLELGDSALYLCASSSDRGQTEAFFGQGTRLTVV.

The gene calls are TRBV4-1 and TRBJ1-5, with 8 positions matching TRBD1. This CDR3 contains 15 residues. Trimming at V came to 3 bases and at J to 5 bases, leaving 6 bases not matched to a gene. CDR1 is MGHRA, CDR2 YSYEKL, per germline. CDR3 DNA sequence: TGCGCCAGCAGCCAGCAGGACAGGGTGGATCAGCCCCAGCATTTT. Protein product: CASSQQDRVDQPQHF.

The chain has TRBV5-1 and TRBJ1-4; D remains ambiguous. Deletions cut 5 bases from V and 7 bases from J, with 21 bases between. Germline CDR1 reads SGHRS; CDR2 reads YFSETQ. The CDR3 runs 16 residues. The CDR3, as DNA: TGCGCCAGCAGTACCGGGTCGACTTCGCGAGGTGAAAAACTGTTTTTT. Amino acid sequence: CASSTGSTSRGEKLFF.

This clone was detected a few times. The genes are TRBV9 and TRBJ2-5; D unclear. The CDR3 runs to 18 residues. Germline values: CDR1 SGDLS, CDR2 YYNGEE. V lost 0 bases and J 2 bases, leaving 20 bases between the germline ends. The CDR3 region is CASSVGGLQNTIQETQYF. CDR3 DNA sequence: TGTGCCAGCAGCGTAGGTGGGCTTCAAAATACTATACAAGAGACCCAGTACTTC.